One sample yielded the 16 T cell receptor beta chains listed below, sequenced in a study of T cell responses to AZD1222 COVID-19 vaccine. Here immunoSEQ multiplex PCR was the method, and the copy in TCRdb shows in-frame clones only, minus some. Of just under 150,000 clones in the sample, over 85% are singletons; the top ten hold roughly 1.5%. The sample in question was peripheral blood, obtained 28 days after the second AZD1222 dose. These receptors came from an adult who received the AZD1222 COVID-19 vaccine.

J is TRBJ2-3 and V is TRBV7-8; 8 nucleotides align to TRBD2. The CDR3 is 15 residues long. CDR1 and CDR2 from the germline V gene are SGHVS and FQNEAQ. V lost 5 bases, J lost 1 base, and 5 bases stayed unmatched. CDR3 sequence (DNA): TGTGCCAGCAGCACTAGCGGCATTGGCACAGATACGCAGTATTTT. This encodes CASSTSGIGTDTQYF.

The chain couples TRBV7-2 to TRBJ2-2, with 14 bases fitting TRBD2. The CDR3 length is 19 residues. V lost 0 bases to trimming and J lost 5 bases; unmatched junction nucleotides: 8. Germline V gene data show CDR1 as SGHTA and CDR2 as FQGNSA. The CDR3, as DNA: TGTGCCAGCAGCTTAGCAAGACTAGCGGGAGGGCCTGGGACCGGGGAGCTGTTTTTT. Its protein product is CASSLARLAGGPGTGELFF.

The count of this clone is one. In nucleotides, the CDR3 is TGTGCCAGCAGTGGACCGGGACAGGGTAAAGGTGGCTACACCTTC. Its protein product is CASSGPGQGKGGYTF. The chain carries TRBV28 and TRBJ1-2; TRBD1 matches at 9 bases. The V gene's germline CDR1 is MDHEN and CDR2 SYDVKM. V dropped 5 bases and J dropped 7; count of bases not matched to a gene: 11. The CDR3 totals 15 residues.

Written as DNA, the CDR3 is TGTGCCAGCAGTCCCCCATGGGGGGACACTGAAGCTTTCTTT. Translation: CASSPPWGDTEAFF. The chain recombines TRBV28 with TRBJ1-1; a possible D gene is TRBD1 (5 bases). CDR1 and CDR2 (germline): MDHEN, SYDVKM. V lost 5 bases, J lost 3 bases, and 13 bases lay in between. The CDR3 sequence is 14 residues long.

The CDR3 sequence: CAISDLRLNTGELFF. The CDR3 DNA reads as TGTGCCATCAGTGATCTTAGGCTCAACACCGGGGAGCTGTTTTTT. This chain joins TRBV10-3 and TRBJ2-2; D is uncertain. V was trimmed by 3 bases and J by 2 bases, leaving 10 bases between them. The germline V gene has CDR1 ENHRY and CDR2 SYGVKD. CDR3 length: 15 residues.

The chain's CDR3 is CASGSGGTEAFF. Written as DNA, the CDR3 is TGTGCCAGTGGGTCGGGGGGCACTGAAGCTTTCTTT. The chain has TRBV19 and TRBJ1-1, with D possibly being TRBD1 (5 bases). Looked up from germline, CDR1 is LNHDA and CDR2 is SQIVND (reference sequence). With 8 bases removed from V and 4 bases from J, the gap between germline ends came to 11 bases. The CDR3 runs to 12 residues.

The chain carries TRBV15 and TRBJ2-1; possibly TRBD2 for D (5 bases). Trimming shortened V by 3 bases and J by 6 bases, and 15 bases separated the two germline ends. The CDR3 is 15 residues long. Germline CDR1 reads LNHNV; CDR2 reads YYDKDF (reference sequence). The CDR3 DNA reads TGTGCCACCAGCAGTGCCCCCCTAGCATCCAATGAGCAGTTCTTC. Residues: CATSSAPLASNEQFF.

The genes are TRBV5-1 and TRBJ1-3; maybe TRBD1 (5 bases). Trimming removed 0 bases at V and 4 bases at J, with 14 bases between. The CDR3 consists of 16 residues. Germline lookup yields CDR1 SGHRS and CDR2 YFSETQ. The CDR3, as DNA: TGCGCCAGCAGCTTGGAAGACAGCCTACTGGGAAACACCATATATTTT. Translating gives CASSLEDSLLGNTIYF.

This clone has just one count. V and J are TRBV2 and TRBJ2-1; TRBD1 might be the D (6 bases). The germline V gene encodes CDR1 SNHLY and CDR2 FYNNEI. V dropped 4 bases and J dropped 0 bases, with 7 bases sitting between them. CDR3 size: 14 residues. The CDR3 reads CASSVTGSYNEQFF. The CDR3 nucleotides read TGTGCCAGCAGTGTGACAGGCTCCTACAATGAGCAGTTCTTC.

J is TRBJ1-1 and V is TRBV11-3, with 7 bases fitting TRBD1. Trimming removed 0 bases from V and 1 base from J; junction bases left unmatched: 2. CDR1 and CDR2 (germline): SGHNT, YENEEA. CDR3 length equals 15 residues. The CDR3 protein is CASSLDNRGNTEAFF. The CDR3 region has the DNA TGTGCCAGCAGCTTAGATAACAGGGGGAACACTGAAGCTTTCTTT.

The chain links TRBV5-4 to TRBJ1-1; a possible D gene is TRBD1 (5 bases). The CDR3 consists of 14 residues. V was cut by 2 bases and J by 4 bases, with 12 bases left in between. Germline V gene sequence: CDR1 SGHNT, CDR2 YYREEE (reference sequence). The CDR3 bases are TGTGCCAGCAGCTTCCGGGGGGGAGTCACTGAAGCTTTCTTT. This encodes CASSFRGGVTEAFF. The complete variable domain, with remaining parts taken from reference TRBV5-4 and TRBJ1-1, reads ETGVTQSPTHLIKTRGQQVTLRCSSQSGHNTVSWYQQALGQGPQFIFQYYREEENGRGNFPPRFSGLQFPNYSSELNVNALELDDSALYLCASSFRGGVTEAFFGQGTRLTVV.

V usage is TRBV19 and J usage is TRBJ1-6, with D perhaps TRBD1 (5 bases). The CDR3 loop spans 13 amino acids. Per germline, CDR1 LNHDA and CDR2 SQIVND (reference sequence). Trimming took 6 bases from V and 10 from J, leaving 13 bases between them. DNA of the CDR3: TGTGCCAGTAGCCCAGGGCGGAGGTCACCCCTCCACTTT. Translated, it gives CASSPGRRSPLHF.

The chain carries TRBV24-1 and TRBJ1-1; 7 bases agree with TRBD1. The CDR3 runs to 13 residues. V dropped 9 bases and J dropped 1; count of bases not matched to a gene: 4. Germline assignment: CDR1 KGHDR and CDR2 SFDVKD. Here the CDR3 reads CATRDSTNTEAFF. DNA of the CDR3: TGTGCCACCCGGGACAGCACGAACACTGAAGCTTTCTTT.

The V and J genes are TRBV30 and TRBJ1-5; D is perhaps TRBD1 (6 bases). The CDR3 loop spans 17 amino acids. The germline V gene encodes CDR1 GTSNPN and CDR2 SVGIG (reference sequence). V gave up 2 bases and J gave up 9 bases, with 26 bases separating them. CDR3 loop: CAWSQYQGSGFSLPQHF. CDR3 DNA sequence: TGTGCCTGGAGTCAGTATCAGGGGTCGGGCTTTAGTCTGCCCCAGCATTTT.

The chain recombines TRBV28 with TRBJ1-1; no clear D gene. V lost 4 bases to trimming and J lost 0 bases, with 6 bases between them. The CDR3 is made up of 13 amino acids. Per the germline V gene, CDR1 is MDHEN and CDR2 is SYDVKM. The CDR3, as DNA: TGTGCCAGCAGTTCCCACATGAACACTGAAGCTTTCTTT. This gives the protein CASSSHMNTEAFF.

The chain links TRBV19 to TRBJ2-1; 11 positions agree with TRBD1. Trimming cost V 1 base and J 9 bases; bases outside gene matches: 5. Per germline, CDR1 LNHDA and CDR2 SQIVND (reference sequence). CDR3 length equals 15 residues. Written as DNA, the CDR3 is TGTGCCAGTAGTATAGGGGACAGGGGGGTTGGTGAGCAGTTCTTC. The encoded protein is CASSIGDRGVGEQFF.